The 32 T cell receptor beta chains given below trace back to one sample, sequenced in a study of CXCR3-negative and CXCR3-positive naive CD8 T cells. No antigen is known for these receptors. It was by 5' RACE with UMI labels that the TRB cDNA libraries were prepared. One entry per CDR3 protein, without DNA, is what TCRdb gives after re-calling the 5' RACE reads. The sample includes 150,000 or so distinct CDR3 sequences. Whole-study results and caveats: When CXCR3-positive naive cells were set against CXCR3-negative naive cells, the former had more hydrophobic TRB CDR3s.

The sequenced material came from naive CXCR3+ CD8+ T cells from blood. Stated subset: CD45RO-CCR7+CD27+CD95- naive CD8+ T cells expressing CXCR3 (TNR3+). The receptors were sampled from a human donor in good health. Some clones in this sample may be carry-over from other donors' samples.

This chain connects TRBV4-2 to TRBJ2-1. CDR1 is LGHNA and CDR2 is YNFKEQ in the germline V gene. This CDR3 has 13 amino acids. The CDR3 sequence is CASSQDLNNEQFF.

This rearrangement joins TRBV25-1 to TRBJ2-5; absent DNA, TCRdb's TRBD1 call cannot be checked. Germline CDR1 reads MGHDK; CDR2 reads SYGVNS. The CDR3 has 15 residues. CDR3 region: CASSESGAIGETQYF.

The chain joins TRBV15 to TRBJ2-7. The germline gives CDR1 LNHNV, CDR2 YYDKDF (reference sequence). The CDR3 contains 14 residues. This chain's CDR3 is CATSRGFGSYEQYF.

The chain has TRBV10-2 and TRBJ1-1. The CDR3 spans 12 residues. The germline CDR1 and CDR2 sequences are WSHSY and SAAADI. This chain's CDR3 is CASSESSMEAFF.

The V call is TRBV29-1, the J call TRBJ1-1; the D call from TCRdb, TRBD1, cannot be confirmed without DNA. The CDR3 sequence is 14 residues long. CDR1 is SQVTM and CDR2 is ANQGSEA in the germline V gene. The CDR3 reads CSAEPTEANTEAFF.

This chain links TRBV29-1 with TRBJ2-7. The CDR3 consists of 12 residues. The V gene's germline CDR1 is SQVTM and CDR2 ANQGSEA. CDR3 sequence reads: CSVEILGYEQYF.

The gene calls are TRBV9 and TRBJ1-3; absent DNA, TCRdb's TRBD1 call cannot be checked. This CDR3 has 12 amino acids. CDR1 is SGDLS, CDR2 YYNGEE, per germline. The CDR3 protein is CASSVDEGTIYF.

The J gene is TRBJ2-7, the V gene TRBV19; the TCRdb call, TRBD1, lacks DNA for checking. The CDR3 spans 14 residues. Germline V gene lookup returns CDR1 LNHDA and CDR2 SQIVND (reference sequence). CDR3 region: CASSFGQGPYEQYF.

V gene TRBV28 combines with J gene TRBJ1-5; lacking DNA, the TRBD1 call made by TCRdb goes unchecked. Germline CDR1 is MDHEN and CDR2 is SYDVKM. The CDR3 consists of 13 residues. CDR3 residues: CASSLPLGQPQHF.

This chain links TRBV18 with TRBJ2-1. Germline V lookup: CDR1 KGHSH, CDR2 LQKENI. The CDR3 spans 14 residues. CDR3 sequence: CASSPPDSYNEQFF.

The chain combines TRBV29-1 with TRBJ2-7; without DNA, the TCRdb call of TRBD2 cannot be checked. The CDR3 contains 14 residues. CDR1 and CDR2 from the germline V gene are SQVTM and ANQGSEA. The CDR3 sequence: CSVVEASVSYEQYF.

The rearrangement links TRBV20-1 to TRBJ2-7; TCRdb reports TRBD2, a call that lacks DNA to check it against. CDR1 and CDR2 from the germline V gene are DFQATT and SNEGSKA (reference sequence). The CDR3 has 13 amino acids. CDR3 loop: CSSQPRASYEQYF.

The chain employs TRBV9 and TRBJ2-1. Germline V gene sequence: CDR1 SGDLS, CDR2 YYNGEE. This CDR3 has 17 amino acids. Here the CDR3 reads CASSVEPQQRINNEQFF.

The chain uses TRBV12-3 or TRBV12-4 and TRBJ1-5. The CDR3 contains 15 residues. This CDR3 reads CASSLMAEVNQPQHF.

The V call is TRBV7-3, the J call TRBJ1-1; TCRdb returns TRBD1, unconfirmable since there is no DNA. CDR1 and CDR2 from the germline V gene are SGHTA and FQGTGA. CDR3 length: 15 residues. The CDR3 region is CASSLGTGGDTEAFF.

This chain joins TRBV29-1 and TRBJ1-2; TCRdb selects TRBD1, and the lack of DNA leaves this call unchecked. Germline V gives CDR1 SQVTM, CDR2 ANQGSEA. This CDR3 contains 13 residues. The CDR3 reads CSVGQGPNYGYTF.

J is TRBJ2-3 and V is TRBV12-3 or TRBV12-4; TCRdb calls TRBD1, which cannot be checked without DNA. There are 13 residues in the CDR3. CDR3 sequence: CASNIGGSDTQYF.

The chain carries TRBV12-3 or TRBV12-4 and TRBJ2-5; the D call from TCRdb, TRBD2, cannot be confirmed without DNA. The CDR3 is 11 amino acids. CDR3 in amino acids: CASRNSETQYF.

The genes are TRBV13 and TRBJ1-2; without DNA, the TCRdb call of TRBD1 cannot be checked. Germline CDR1 is PRHDT and CDR2 is FYEKMQ (reference sequence). The CDR3 length is 18 residues. CDR3: CASSLAGDTFLANYGYTF.

This chain uses TRBV2 with TRBJ1-1; the TCRdb call, TRBD1, lacks DNA for checking. This CDR3 spans 16 amino acids. Germline V gives CDR1 SNHLY, CDR2 FYNNEI. This CDR3 is CASRKDWTGGVSEAFF.

This sequence joins TRBV29-1 and TRBJ2-7; TCRdb gives TRBD1 as the D gene, but with no DNA this cannot be confirmed. The germline V gene encodes CDR1 SQVTM and CDR2 ANQGSEA. CDR3 length: 13 amino acids. CDR3 in amino acids: CSFRTGSSYEQYF.

This rearrangement joins TRBV6-1 to TRBJ2-7; the D call of TRBD1 rests on TCRdb alone, since no DNA is present to check it. The CDR3 spans 13 residues. Germline-derived CDR1 and CDR2 are MNHNS and SASEGT. The chain's CDR3 is CASTGQGLNEQYF.

Here the CDR3 reads CASSQQGVGNQPQHF. V and J are TRBV28 and TRBJ1-5; the TCRdb call, TRBD1, lacks DNA for checking. The germline V gene has CDR1 MDHEN and CDR2 SYDVKM. This CDR3 is 15 amino acids long.

CDR3 sequence: CASSLADRGTEAFF. This chain joins TRBV11-1 and TRBJ1-1; the TCRdb call, TRBD1, lacks DNA for checking. From germline, CDR1 is SGHAT and CDR2 FQDESV (reference sequence). The CDR3 extends over 14 amino acids.

The rearrangement uses TRBV15 and TRBJ2-2. The CDR3 sequence is 14 residues long. The V gene's germline CDR1 is LNHNV and CDR2 YYDKDF (reference sequence). CDR3 region: CATSRERGTGELFF.

The chain is built from TRBV27 and TRBJ2-3; TCRdb's D call, TRBD2, is unchecked because there is no DNA. The CDR3 loop spans 15 amino acids. Germline CDR1 is MNHEY and CDR2 is SMNVEV (reference sequence). The CDR3 here is CASSPEVPDTDTQYF.

The rearrangement uses TRBV6-9 and TRBJ2-1. There are 18 residues in the CDR3. The germline V gene has CDR1 MNHGY and CDR2 SVAAGI. The CDR3 reads CASSYLAEFETAINEQFF.

This sequence joins TRBV28 and TRBJ2-7; with no DNA, the TCRdb D assignment of TRBD1 cannot be verified. Germline assignment: CDR1 MDHEN and CDR2 SYDVKM. The CDR3 runs 17 residues. This CDR3 is CASSLPQGVQGSYEQYF.

The V call is TRBV19, the J call TRBJ1-1. CDR1 is LNHDA, CDR2 SQIVND, per germline (reference sequence). The CDR3 consists of 11 residues. CDR3 region: CASSSIPEAFF.

This chain uses TRBV5-1 with TRBJ2-5; the TCRdb call, TRBD1, lacks DNA for checking. In germline, CDR1 is SGHRS, CDR2 YFSETQ. This CDR3 contains 14 residues. CDR3 in amino acids: CASSLGGRGETQYF.

This chain connects TRBV12-3 or TRBV12-4 to TRBJ1-1. CDR3 length: 14 amino acids. CDR3 residues: CASSFRGAHTEAFF.

The rearrangement uses TRBV5-1 and TRBJ2-1. CDR1 and CDR2 from the germline V gene are SGHRS and YFSETQ. CDR3 length equals 13 residues. CDR3: CASTSGNGDEQFF.